This record concerns one T cell receptor beta chain sequence. Its target is not known. A second PCR, run for roughly 7 to 12 cycles, used a sample-barcoded 5' primer plus a J-beta primer mix. Each cDNA molecule carried a tag from a template-switch adaptor that contained 12 random nucleotides. Paired-end reads containing CDR3 totaled no fewer than 3 million for each sample. TCRdb reanalysed the 5' RACE reads using MiXCR and keeps one entry per CDR3 protein. The sample carries 1.5 million or so distinct CDR3 sequences, roughly 43% recorded once. This sample was included in a study of blood T cells in healthy people across ages. Investigators took about 9.2 milliliters of peripheral blood from every donor. The CDR3 is made up of 12 amino acids. The ends were cut back, 3 bases at V and 6 bases at J, with 11 bases in the middle. Germline loops: CDR1 DFQATT, CDR2 SNEGSKA (reference sequence). The study, taken as a whole, reports: Observed TCR beta diversity per million T cells went down as age went up. This fall followed a roughly linear course with age.

This TCR was sampled from a woman younger than 35 in good health. The chain employs TRBV20-1 and TRBJ1-2; D gene ambiguous. The sequenced sample consisted of blood. The CDR3 spells CSASPAGNGYTF. CDR3 DNA: TGCAGTGCTAGCCCAGCAGGTAATGGCTACACCTTC.